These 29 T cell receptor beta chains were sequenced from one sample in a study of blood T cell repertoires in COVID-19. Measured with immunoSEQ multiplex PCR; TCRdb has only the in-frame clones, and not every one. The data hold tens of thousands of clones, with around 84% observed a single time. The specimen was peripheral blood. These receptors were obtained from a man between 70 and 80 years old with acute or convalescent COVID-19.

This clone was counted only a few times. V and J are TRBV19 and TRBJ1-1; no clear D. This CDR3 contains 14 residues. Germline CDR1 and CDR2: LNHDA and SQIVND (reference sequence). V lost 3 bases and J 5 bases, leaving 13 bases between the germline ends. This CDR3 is CASSISPGSTEAFF. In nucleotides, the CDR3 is TGTGCCAGTAGTATCTCGCCAGGAAGTACTGAAGCTTTCTTT.

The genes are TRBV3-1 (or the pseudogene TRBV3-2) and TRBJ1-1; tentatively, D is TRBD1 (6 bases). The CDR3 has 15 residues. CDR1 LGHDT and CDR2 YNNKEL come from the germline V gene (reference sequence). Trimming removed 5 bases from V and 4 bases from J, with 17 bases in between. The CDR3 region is CASSARRDMGTEAFF. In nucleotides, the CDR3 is TGTGCCAGCAGCGCCCGCCGGGACATGGGCACTGAAGCTTTCTTT.

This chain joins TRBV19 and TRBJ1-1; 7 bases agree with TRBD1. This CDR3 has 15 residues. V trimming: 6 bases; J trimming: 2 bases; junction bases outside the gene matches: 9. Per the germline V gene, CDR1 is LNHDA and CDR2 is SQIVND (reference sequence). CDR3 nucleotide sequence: TGTGCCAGTAGACTAGGGGACAGAGACAACACTGAAGCTTTCTTT. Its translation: CASRLGDRDNTEAFF.

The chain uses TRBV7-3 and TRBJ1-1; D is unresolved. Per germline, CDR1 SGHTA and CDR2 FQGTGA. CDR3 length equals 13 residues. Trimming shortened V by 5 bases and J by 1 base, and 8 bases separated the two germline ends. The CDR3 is CASSATRNTEAFF. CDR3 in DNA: TGTGCCAGCAGCGCTACCCGGAACACTGAAGCTTTCTTT.

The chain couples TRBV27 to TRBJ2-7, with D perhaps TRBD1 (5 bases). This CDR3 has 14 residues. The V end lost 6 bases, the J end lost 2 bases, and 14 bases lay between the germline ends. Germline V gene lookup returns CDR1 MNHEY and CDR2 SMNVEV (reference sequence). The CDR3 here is CASRADRRPYEQYF. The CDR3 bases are TGTGCCAGCAGAGCCGACAGACGTCCCTACGAGCAGTACTTC.

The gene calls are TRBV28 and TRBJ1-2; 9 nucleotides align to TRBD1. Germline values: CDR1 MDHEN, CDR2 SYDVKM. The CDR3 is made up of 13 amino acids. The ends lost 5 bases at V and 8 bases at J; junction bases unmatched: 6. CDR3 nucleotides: TGTGCCAGCAGTAGGGACAGGGCACAGGGCTACACCTTC. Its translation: CASSRDRAQGYTF.

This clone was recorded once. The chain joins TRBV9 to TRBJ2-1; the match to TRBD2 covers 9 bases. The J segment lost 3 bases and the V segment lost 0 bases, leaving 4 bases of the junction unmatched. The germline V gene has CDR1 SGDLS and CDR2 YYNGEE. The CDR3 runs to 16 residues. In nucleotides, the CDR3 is TGTGCCAGCAGCGTAGGGGCGGGAGGGGACTACAATGAGCAGTTCTTC. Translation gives CASSVGAGGDYNEQFF.

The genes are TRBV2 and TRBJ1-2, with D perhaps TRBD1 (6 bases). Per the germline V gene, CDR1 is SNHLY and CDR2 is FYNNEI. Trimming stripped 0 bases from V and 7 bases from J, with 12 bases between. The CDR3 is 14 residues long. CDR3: CASSEAREGGGYTF. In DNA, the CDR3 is TGTGCCAGCAGTGAAGCGAGGGAAGGGGGTGGCTACACCTTC.

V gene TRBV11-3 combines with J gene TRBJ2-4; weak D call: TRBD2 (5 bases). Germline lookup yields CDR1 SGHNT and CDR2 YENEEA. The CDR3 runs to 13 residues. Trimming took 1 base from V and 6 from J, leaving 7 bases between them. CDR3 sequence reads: CASSLVRGNIQYF. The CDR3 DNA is TGTGCCAGCAGCTTAGTTCGGGGAAACATTCAGTACTTC.

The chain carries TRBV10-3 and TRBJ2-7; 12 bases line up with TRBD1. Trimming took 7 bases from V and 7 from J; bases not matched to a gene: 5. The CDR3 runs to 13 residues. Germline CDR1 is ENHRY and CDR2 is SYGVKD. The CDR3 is CAITGDRGREQYF. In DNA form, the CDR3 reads TGTGCCATCACCGGGGACAGGGGGCGAGAGCAGTACTTC.

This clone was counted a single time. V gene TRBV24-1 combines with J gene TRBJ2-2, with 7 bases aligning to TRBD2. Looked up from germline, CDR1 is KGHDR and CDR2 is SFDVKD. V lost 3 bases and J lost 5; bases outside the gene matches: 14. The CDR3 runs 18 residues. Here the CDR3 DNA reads TGTGCCACCAGTGATCCCCCGGGTCGCGGGAGATTGACCGGGGAGCTGTTTTTT. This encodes CATSDPPGRGRLTGELFF.

For the CDR3, the DNA is TGTGCCTGGGACCGCTATGACTGGGGCAAGTATGGCTACACCTTC. It specifies CAWDRYDWGKYGYTF. The chain combines TRBV30 with TRBJ1-2; D may be TRBD1 (5 bases). Germline V gives CDR1 GTSNPN, CDR2 SVGIG (reference sequence). With 5 bases removed from V and 5 bases from J, the gap between germline ends came to 21 bases. The CDR3 runs 15 residues. Looking up the rest from reference TRBV30 and TRBJ1-2 gives the full variable domain: SQTIHQWPATLVQPVGSPLSLECTVEGTSNPNLYWYRQAAGRGLQLLFYSVGIGQISSEVPQNLSASRPQDRQFILSSKKLLLSDSGFYLCAWDRYDWGKYGYTFGSGTRLTVV.

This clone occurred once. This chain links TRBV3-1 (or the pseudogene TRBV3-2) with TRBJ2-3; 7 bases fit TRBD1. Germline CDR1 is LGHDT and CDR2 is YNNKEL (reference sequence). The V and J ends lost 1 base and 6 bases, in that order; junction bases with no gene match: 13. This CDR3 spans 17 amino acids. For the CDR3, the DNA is TGTGCCAGCAGCCAAGGAACAGGGCAGGGGGAGAGGGATACGCAGTATTTT. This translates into CASSQGTGQGERDTQYF.

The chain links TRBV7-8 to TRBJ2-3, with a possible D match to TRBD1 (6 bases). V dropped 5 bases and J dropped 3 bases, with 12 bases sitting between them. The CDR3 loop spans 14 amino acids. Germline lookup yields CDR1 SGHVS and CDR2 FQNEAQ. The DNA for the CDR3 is TGTGCCAGCAGCAGACGGGACAAGACAGATACGCAGTATTTT. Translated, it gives CASSRRDKTDTQYF. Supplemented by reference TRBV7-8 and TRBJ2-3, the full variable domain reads GAGVSQSPRYKVAKRGQDVALRCDPISGHVSLFWYQQALGQGPEFLTYFQNEAQLDKSGLPSDRFFAERPEGSVSTLKIQRTQQEDSAVYLCASSRRDKTDTQYFGPGTRLTVL.

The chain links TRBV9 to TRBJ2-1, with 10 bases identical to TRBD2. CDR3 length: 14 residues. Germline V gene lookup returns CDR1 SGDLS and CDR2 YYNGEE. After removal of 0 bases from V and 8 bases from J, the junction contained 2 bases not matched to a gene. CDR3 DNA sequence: TGTGCCAGCAGCGTAGCTAGCGGGAGCTATGAGCAGTTCTTC. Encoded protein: CASSVASGSYEQFF. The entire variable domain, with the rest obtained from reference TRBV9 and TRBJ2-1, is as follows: DSGVTQTPKHLITATGQRVTLRCSPRSGDLSVYWYQQSLDQGLQFLIQYYNGEERAKGNILERFSAQQFPDLHSELNLSSLELGDSALYFCASSVASGSYEQFFGPGTRLTVL.

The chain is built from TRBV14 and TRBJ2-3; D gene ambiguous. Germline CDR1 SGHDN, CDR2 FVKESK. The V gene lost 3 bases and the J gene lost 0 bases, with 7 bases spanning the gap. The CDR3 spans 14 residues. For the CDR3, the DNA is TGTGCCAGCAGCCAGCAGACTAGCACAGATACGCAGTATTTT. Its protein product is CASSQQTSTDTQYF. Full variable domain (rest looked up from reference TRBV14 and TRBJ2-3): EAGVTQFPSHSVIEKGQTVTLRCDPISGHDNLYWYRRVMGKEIKFLLHFVKESKQDESGMPNNRFLAERTGGTYSTLKVQPAELEDSGVYFCASSQQTSTDTQYFGPGTRLTVL.

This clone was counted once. The CDR3 nucleotides read TGTGCCAGCAGTTACTCCCGGGATACGCAGTATTTT. Translating it yields CASSYSRDTQYF. This sequence joins TRBV6-5 and TRBJ2-3; D remains ambiguous. Germline CDR1 and CDR2: MNHEY and SVGAGI. The CDR3 extends over 12 amino acids. Trimming took 0 bases from V and 6 from J, leaving 4 bases between them.

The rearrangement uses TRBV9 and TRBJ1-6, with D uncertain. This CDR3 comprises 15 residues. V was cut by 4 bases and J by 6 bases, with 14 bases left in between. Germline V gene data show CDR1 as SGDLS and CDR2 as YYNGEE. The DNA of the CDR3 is TGTGCCAGCAGCAGGGAGGTCGGTAGTAATTCACCCCTCCACTTT. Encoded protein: CASSREVGSNSPLHF.

CDR3 sequence reads: CSARNLYGYTF. CDR3 DNA: TGCAGTGCTAGAAATCTCTATGGCTACACCTTC. This chain joins TRBV20-1 and TRBJ1-2; D remains ambiguous. Looked up from germline, CDR1 is DFQATT and CDR2 is SNEGSKA (reference sequence). This CDR3 is 11 amino acids long. V lost 2 bases to trimming and J lost 4 bases, with 5 bases between them.

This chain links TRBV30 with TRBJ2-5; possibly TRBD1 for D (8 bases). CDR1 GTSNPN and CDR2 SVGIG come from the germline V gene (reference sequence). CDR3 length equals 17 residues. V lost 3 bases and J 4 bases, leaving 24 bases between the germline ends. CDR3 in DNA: TGTGCCTGGAGCGGGGGGCAGGGGGCTCTGAATAGAGAGACCCAGTACTTC. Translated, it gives CAWSGGQGALNRETQYF.

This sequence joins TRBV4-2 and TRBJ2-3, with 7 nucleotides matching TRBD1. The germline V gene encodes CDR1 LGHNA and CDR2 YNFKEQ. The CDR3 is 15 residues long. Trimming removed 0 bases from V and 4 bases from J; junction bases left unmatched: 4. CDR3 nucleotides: TGTGCCAGCAGCCAAGAGAGGGGGCTGGCAGATACGCAGTATTTT. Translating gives CASSQERGLADTQYF.

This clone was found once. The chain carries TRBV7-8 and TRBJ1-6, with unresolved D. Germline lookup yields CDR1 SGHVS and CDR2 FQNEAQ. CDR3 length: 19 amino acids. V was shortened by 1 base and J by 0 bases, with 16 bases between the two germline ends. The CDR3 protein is CASSLDPPGEGSYNSPLHF. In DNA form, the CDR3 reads TGTGCCAGCAGCTTAGACCCCCCCGGGGAGGGCTCCTATAATTCACCCCTCCACTTT.

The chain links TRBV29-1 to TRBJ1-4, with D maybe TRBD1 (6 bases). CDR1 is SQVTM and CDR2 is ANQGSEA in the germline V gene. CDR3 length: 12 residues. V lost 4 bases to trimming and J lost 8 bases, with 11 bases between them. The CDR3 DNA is TGCAGCGTTGGCAGGGGTCGGGAAAAACTGTTTTTT. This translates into CSVGRGREKLFF.

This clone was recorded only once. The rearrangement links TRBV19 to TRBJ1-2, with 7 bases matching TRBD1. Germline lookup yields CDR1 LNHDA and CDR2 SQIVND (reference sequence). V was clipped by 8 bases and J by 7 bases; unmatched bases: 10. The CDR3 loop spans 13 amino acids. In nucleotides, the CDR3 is TGTGCCAGTTGCCCGCCGGGACAGACTGGCTACACCTTC. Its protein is CASCPPGQTGYTF. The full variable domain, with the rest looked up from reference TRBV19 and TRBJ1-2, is DGGITQSPKYLFRKEGQNVTLSCEQNLNHDAMYWYRQDPGQGLRLIYYSQIVNDFQKGDIAEGYSVSREKKESFPLTVTSAQKNPTAFYLCASCPPGQTGYTFGSGTRLTVV.

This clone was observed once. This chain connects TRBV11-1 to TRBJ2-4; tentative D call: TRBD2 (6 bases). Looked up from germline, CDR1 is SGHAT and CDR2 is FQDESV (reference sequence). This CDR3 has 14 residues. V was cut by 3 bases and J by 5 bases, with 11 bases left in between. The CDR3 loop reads CASSFGTSENIQYF. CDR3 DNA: TGTGCCAGCAGCTTCGGGACTTCCGAAAACATTCAGTACTTC.

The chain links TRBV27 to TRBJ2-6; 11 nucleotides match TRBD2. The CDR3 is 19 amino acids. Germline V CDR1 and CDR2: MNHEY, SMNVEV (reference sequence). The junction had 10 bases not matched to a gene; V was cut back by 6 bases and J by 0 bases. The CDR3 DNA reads TGTGCCAGCAGGGCCGGGACTAGCGGCGTTAGCTCTGGGGCCAACGTCCTGACTTTC. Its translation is CASRAGTSGVSSGANVLTF.

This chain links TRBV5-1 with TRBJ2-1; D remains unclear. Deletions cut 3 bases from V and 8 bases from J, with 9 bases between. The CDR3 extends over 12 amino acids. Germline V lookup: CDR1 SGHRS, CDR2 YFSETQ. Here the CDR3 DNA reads TGCGCCAGCAGCTACCAGGTCCATGAGCAGTTCTTC. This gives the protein CASSYQVHEQFF.

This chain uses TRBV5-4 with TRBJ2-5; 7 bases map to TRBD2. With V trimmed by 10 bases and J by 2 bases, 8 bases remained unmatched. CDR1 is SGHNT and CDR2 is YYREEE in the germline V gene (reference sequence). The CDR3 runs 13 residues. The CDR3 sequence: CAGGVAAQETQYF. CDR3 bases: TGTGCCGGGGGGGTGGCAGCACAAGAGACCCAGTACTTC.

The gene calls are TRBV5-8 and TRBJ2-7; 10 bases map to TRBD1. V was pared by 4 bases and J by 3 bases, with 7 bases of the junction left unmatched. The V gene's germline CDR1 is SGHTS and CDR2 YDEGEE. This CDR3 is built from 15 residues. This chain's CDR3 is CASSRTGTGVYEQYF. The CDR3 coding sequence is TGTGCCAGCAGCAGAACCGGGACAGGGGTCTACGAGCAGTACTTC.